The source of this T cell receptor (beta chain) is a study of T cell clonotyping in hematopoietic cell transplantation. Study observations and caveats: At the given depth, recipient repertoires were over 95% de novo clonotypes. Pathologically expanded recipient clonotypes increased progressively from day 30 to day 180 as diversity fell. CD4 and CD8 repertoire contributions could not be separated without sorting.

Some clones are missing from TCRdb's copy, which holds only in-frame ones; the method was immunoSEQ multiplex PCR. The data hold 15,000 to 20,000 clones, with over 75% observed a single time. A word on this clone: Its specificity is not known.

The source of this sequence is a woman between 40 and 50 years old in good health. Some clones in this sample may be carry-over from other donors' samples. Sequenced material: peripheral blood mononuclear cells.

This chain's CDR3 is CASSFSTRGDEQFF. The DNA for the CDR3 is TGTGCCAGCAGCTTTTCTACCCGGGGGGATGAGCAGTTCTTC. This chain links TRBV7-9 with TRBJ2-1, with TRBD2 matching 7 bases. Trimming removed 3 bases from V and 8 bases from J; junction bases left unmatched: 7. This CDR3 spans 14 amino acids. Per the germline V gene, CDR1 is SEHNR and CDR2 is FQNEAQ (reference sequence).